Listed here are 20 T cell receptor beta chains from one sample, sequenced in a study of human T cells and chemical hapten exposure. As to time point: patch test 2, 6 weeks after DPC sensitization. Treatment of the sample: therapeutic diphenylcyclopropenone sensitization with weekly scalp DPC. One entry per CDR3 protein results from TCRdb running MiXCR on the RACE reads. The sample holds about 69,000 distinct CDR3 sequences, 10% seen once. The material sequenced was whole blood, taken in connection with sensitization to the hapten diphenylcyclopropenone (DPC). The source of these receptors is a woman between 50 and 59 years old with alopecia areata. Some clones in this sample may be carry-over from other donors' samples.

CDR3 protein: CASSLDTADTQYF. The DNA for the CDR3 is TGCGCCAGCAGCTTGGACACAGCAGATACGCAGTATTTT. The chain links TRBV5-1 to TRBJ2-3; D gene ambiguous. V shed 0 bases and J shed 4 bases, with 6 bases lying between them. This CDR3 contains 13 residues. CDR1 is SGHRS, CDR2 YFSETQ, per germline.

This clonotype was counted many times. The chain recombines TRBV18 with TRBJ1-1, with no clear D. Germline-derived CDR1 and CDR2 are KGHSH and LQKENI. The CDR3 length is 12 residues. The V end lost 4 bases, the J end lost 1 base, and 4 bases lay between the germline ends. The CDR3 reads CASSLSNTEAFF. As DNA, the CDR3 is TGTGCCAGCTCACTTTCGAACACTGAAGCTTTCTTT.

This clonotype was seen many times. The CDR3 loop is CASSLGAGGAFQPQHF. The CDR3 region has the DNA TGTGCCAGCAGTTTAGGGGCAGGGGGCGCGTTCCAGCCCCAGCATTTT. The V and J genes are TRBV28 and TRBJ1-5; 8 nucleotides match TRBD1. Trimming cost V 2 bases and J 7 bases; bases outside gene matches: 10. The CDR3 is 16 amino acids. Germline values: CDR1 MDHEN, CDR2 SYDVKM.

This clonotype was recorded many times. This chain connects TRBV19 to TRBJ2-1; 10 positions match TRBD2. The V and J ends lost 3 bases and 3 bases, in that order; junction bases with no gene match: 11. The germline gives CDR1 LNHDA, CDR2 SQIVND (reference sequence). The CDR3 length is 18 residues. The CDR3 spells CASSMGIVAGGLYNEQFF. As DNA, the CDR3 is TGTGCCAGTAGTATGGGTATAGTAGCGGGAGGCCTCTACAATGAGCAGTTCTTC.

This clonotype came up many times. The rearrangement joins TRBV18 to TRBJ1-2; 7 bases map to TRBD1. Germline V gene data show CDR1 as KGHSH and CDR2 as LQKENI. The CDR3 is made up of 16 amino acids. Losses at the gene ends were 2 bases for V and 7 bases for J; bases not matched to a gene: 13. In nucleotides, the CDR3 is TGTGCCAGCTCACCAGAACAGGGGCAAACTAGTGGTGGCTACACCTTC. Translated: CASSPEQGQTSGGYTF.

This clonotype was seen ten or more times. This rearrangement joins TRBV5-6 to TRBJ2-5; 10 bases are a match to TRBD1. There are 14 residues in the CDR3. The V segment lost 3 bases and the J segment 5 bases; nucleotides outside the gene matches: 4. Germline loops: CDR1 SGHDT, CDR2 YYEEEE. CDR3 protein: CASSWGQGRETQYF. DNA of the CDR3: TGTGCCAGCAGCTGGGGACAGGGGAGGGAGACCCAGTACTTC.

This clonotype has only a few counts. V is TRBV18 and J is TRBJ2-5; D is unclear. The V end lost 5 bases, the J end lost 5 bases, and 12 bases lay between the germline ends. Germline CDR1 reads KGHSH; CDR2 reads LQKENI. This CDR3 spans 13 amino acids. The CDR3 DNA sequence: TGTGCCAGCTCAAATGGAGTACGGGAGACCCAGTACTTC. It codes for CASSNGVRETQYF.

This clonotype has a count of ten or more. The V call is TRBV6-6, the J call TRBJ2-7; 8 nucleotides agree with TRBD2. The V and J ends lost 3 bases and 1 base, in that order; junction bases with no gene match: 11. Germline V gives CDR1 MNHNY, CDR2 SVGAGI (reference sequence). CDR3 length: 17 residues. CDR3 in amino acids: CASSYSLQAGVSYEQYF. DNA of the CDR3: TGTGCCAGCAGTTATTCCTTACAAGCGGGGGTTTCCTACGAGCAGTACTTC.

This clonotype has more than one count but fewer than ten. The chain links TRBV27 to TRBJ2-7, with TRBD2 matching over 15 bases. The CDR3 has 15 residues. CDR1 is MNHEY and CDR2 is SMNVEV in the germline V gene (reference sequence). The V and J ends lost 7 bases and 9 bases, in that order; junction bases with no gene match: 10. CDR3 amino acids: CASTQGGLAGGRQYF. CDR3 in DNA: TGTGCCAGCACCCAAGGGGGACTAGCGGGAGGTCGGCAGTACTTC.

The V call is TRBV7-2, the J call TRBJ1-1; D is possibly TRBD1 (6 bases). The CDR3 consists of 14 residues. The V gene's germline CDR1 is SGHTA and CDR2 FQGNSA. V was clipped by 5 bases and J by 4 bases, with 14 bases between them. CDR3 DNA: TGTGCCAGCAGCGCAGAGGGGGGGCTCACTGAAGCTTTCTTT. Amino acids: CASSAEGGLTEAFF. The variable domain in full, with the rest retrieved from reference TRBV7-2 and TRBJ1-1, is GAGVSQSPSNKVTEKGKDVELRCDPISGHTALYWYRQSLGQGLEFLIYFQGNSAPDKSGLPSDRFSAERTGGSVSTLTIQRTQQEDSAVYLCASSAEGGLTEAFFGQGTRLTVV.

The DNA for the CDR3 is TGTGCCAGCAGCGTGTCGGCGGGAGCTACCGGGGAGCTGTTTTTT. Residues: CASSVSAGATGELFF. This sequence joins TRBV9 and TRBJ2-2; 7 bases line up with TRBD2. The CDR3 is made up of 15 amino acids. With V trimmed by 2 bases and J by 5 bases, 6 bases remained unmatched. Germline loops: CDR1 SGDLS, CDR2 YYNGEE.

CDR3 sequence: CASSSSTGELFF. CDR3 sequence (DNA): TGCGCCAGCAGCTCAAGTACCGGGGAGCTGTTTTTT. This rearrangement joins TRBV5-1 to TRBJ2-2; D ambiguous. Germline CDR1 reads SGHRS; CDR2 reads YFSETQ. This CDR3 region has 12 residues. Trimming pared 3 bases from V and 5 bases from J, leaving 5 bases between. Full variable domain (rest looked up from reference TRBV5-1 and TRBJ2-2): KAGVTQTPRYLIKTRGQQVTLSCSPISGHRSVSWYQQTPGQGLQFLFEYFSETQRNKGNFPGRFSGRQFSNSRSEMNVSTLELGDSALYLCASSSSTGELFFGEGSRLTVL.

This clonotype was counted many times. The chain recombines TRBV29-1 with TRBJ2-7; D not resolved. The length of the CDR3 is 12 residues. V was trimmed by 2 bases and J by 2 bases, leaving 7 bases between them. Looked up from germline, CDR1 is SQVTM and CDR2 is ANQGSEA. The chain's CDR3 is CSVERRPYEQYF. CDR3 in DNA: TGCAGCGTTGAAAGACGCCCCTACGAGCAGTACTTC.

This clonotype has at least ten counts. The rearrangement uses TRBV5-1 and TRBJ2-1, with 10 bases identical to TRBD2. The J segment lost 4 bases and the V segment lost 0 bases, leaving 1 base of the junction unmatched. The CDR3 has 15 amino acids. CDR1 and CDR2 (germline): SGHRS, YFSETQ. CDR3 region: CASSLGTSGYNEQFF. The DNA of the CDR3 is TGCGCCAGCAGCTTGGGGACTAGCGGATACAATGAGCAGTTCTTC.

This clonotype was counted at least ten times. The chain couples TRBV6-1 to TRBJ2-1; 12 nucleotides match TRBD2. Germline-derived CDR1 and CDR2 are MNHNS and SASEGT. The CDR3 contains 16 residues. V lost 2 bases and J lost 4; bases outside the gene matches: 3. CDR3 coding DNA: TGTGCCAGCAGTGAAACTAGCGGGAGGCTTTACAATGAGCAGTTCTTC. Protein sequence: CASSETSGRLYNEQFF.

This clonotype showed up just a few times. The chain is built from TRBV15 and TRBJ1-5; no clear D. The CDR3 sequence is 13 residues long. In germline, CDR1 is LNHNV, CDR2 YYDKDF (reference sequence). V was pared by 0 bases and J by 5 bases, with 5 bases between. The CDR3 protein is CATSREGYQPQHF. The CDR3 DNA is TGTGCCACCAGCAGAGAGGGCTATCAGCCCCAGCATTTT.

This clonotype was seen many times. This chain joins TRBV29-1 and TRBJ2-1; TRBD2 is a possible D gene (6 bases). Trimming removed 7 bases at V and 3 bases at J, with 10 bases between. The CDR3 has 12 residues. Germline V gene sequence: CDR1 SQVTM, CDR2 ANQGSEA. CDR3 bases: TGCAGCGCTGGGCGGGACTACAATGAGCAGTTCTTC. It translates to CSAGRDYNEQFF.

This clonotype was seen at least ten times. This chain uses TRBV10-3 with TRBJ1-1; a possible D gene is TRBD1 (5 bases). Trimming took off 2 bases at V and 1 base at J, with 11 bases between the two ends. Germline-derived CDR1 and CDR2 are ENHRY and SYGVKD. The CDR3 loop spans 15 amino acids. This chain's CDR3 is CAISELGPENTEAFF. The CDR3 DNA reads as TGTGCCATCAGTGAGCTGGGACCGGAGAACACTGAAGCTTTCTTT.

This clonotype was detected ten times or more. This chain joins TRBV18 and TRBJ1-4; D is perhaps TRBD1 (5 bases). V lost 3 bases and J 4 bases, leaving 6 bases between the germline ends. CDR1 and CDR2 from the germline V gene are KGHSH and LQKENI. This CDR3 has 13 amino acids. The CDR3 region is CASSPGLNEKLFF. CDR3 coding DNA: TGTGCCAGCTCACCGGGACTTAATGAAAAACTGTTTTTT.

V usage is TRBV20-1 and J usage is TRBJ2-7; TRBD1 aligns across 9 bases. Per the germline V gene, CDR1 is DFQATT and CDR2 is SNEGSKA (reference sequence). The CDR3 is made up of 14 amino acids. The V gene end was trimmed by 6 bases and the J gene end by 4 bases; junction bases not matched to a gene: 10. This CDR3 is CSASGQGRQYEQYF. The CDR3 DNA follows: TGCAGTGCGAGCGGACAGGGGCGACAGTACGAGCAGTACTTC.